In this sample, the clone carrying this TCR beta chain turned up a few times. The target antigen is unknown. This entry belongs to a study of cytomegalovirus exposure and HLA in healthy donors. For the study at large: An analysis done earlier identified fewer than 140 million unique TCR beta sequences from roughly 190 million T cells. General study results and limits: It was taken for granted in presence/absence analyses that sequencing depth across donors was roughly uniform. Later genetic work tied a missense DCLRE1C variant to beta-chain V and J trimming.

The PCR had 60 Vbeta and 13 Jbeta primers. TCRdb's copy holds only in-frame clones and misses some; the assay was immunoSEQ multiplex PCR. This sample yields 120,000 or so clones, of which 80% are seen a single time; roughly 1.2% belongs to the top ten. Germline V gives CDR1 MNHEY, CDR2 SVGAGI. Trimming removed 6 bases from V and 4 bases from J, with 16 bases in between. CDR3 length equals 15 residues. The sequenced material came from PBMCs. This chain joins TRBV6-5 and TRBJ2-1; tentatively, D is TRBD1 (6 bases). This TCR derives from a female donor in good health and CMV-seronegative. CDR3 region: CASSPSRGRYNEQFF. The CDR3 region has the DNA TGTGCCAGCAGCCCATCCAGGGGCCGATACAATGAGCAGTTCTTC.